This T cell receptor (beta chain) appears in the sequencing data of a study of T cell responses to AZD1222 COVID-19 vaccine. This CDR3 has 15 residues. Trimming cost V 5 bases and J 4 bases; bases outside gene matches: 10. Germline V gives CDR1 SEHNR, CDR2 FQNEAQ (reference sequence). This clone has just one count. As yet, its antigen is unknown. Some clones are missing from TCRdb's copy, which holds only in-frame ones; the method was immunoSEQ multiplex PCR. The repertoire consists of tens of thousands of clones, with roughly 90% occurring once and the leading ten covering around 1.5%. Study-wide findings and caveats: Baseline testing showed seropositivity in only six AZD1222 recipients. It should be noted that donors were predominantly white British and more often female, and clonal diversity was possibly underestimated.

The source was peripheral blood, collected 28 days after the second AZD1222 dose. This sequence joins TRBV7-9 and TRBJ2-5; 7 nucleotides match TRBD2. This sequence originates from an adult who received the AZD1222 COVID-19 vaccine. The CDR3 DNA reads TGTGCCAGCAGCCCCGTTGGACTAGGAAGAGAGACCCAGTACTTC. Its protein product is CASSPVGLGRETQYF.